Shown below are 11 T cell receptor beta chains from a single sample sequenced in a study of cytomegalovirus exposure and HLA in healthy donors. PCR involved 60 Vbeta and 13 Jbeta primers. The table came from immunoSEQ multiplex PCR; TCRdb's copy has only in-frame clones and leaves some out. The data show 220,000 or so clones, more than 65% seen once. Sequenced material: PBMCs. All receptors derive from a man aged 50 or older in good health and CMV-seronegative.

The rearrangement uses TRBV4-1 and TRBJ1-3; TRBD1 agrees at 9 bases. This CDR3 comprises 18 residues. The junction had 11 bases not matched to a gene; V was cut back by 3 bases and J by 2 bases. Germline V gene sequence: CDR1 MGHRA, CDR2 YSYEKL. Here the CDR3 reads CASSQTLPGQGAGNTIYF. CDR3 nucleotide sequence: TGCGCCAGCAGCCAGACACTCCCGGGACAGGGCGCTGGAAACACCATATATTTT.

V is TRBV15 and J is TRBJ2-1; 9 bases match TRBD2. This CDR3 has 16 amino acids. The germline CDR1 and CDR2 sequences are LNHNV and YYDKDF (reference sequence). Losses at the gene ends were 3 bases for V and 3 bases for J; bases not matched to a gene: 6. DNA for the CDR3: TGTGCCACCAGCAGGGATAGCGGGAGAATCTACAATGAGCAGTTCTTC. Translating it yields CATSRDSGRIYNEQFF.

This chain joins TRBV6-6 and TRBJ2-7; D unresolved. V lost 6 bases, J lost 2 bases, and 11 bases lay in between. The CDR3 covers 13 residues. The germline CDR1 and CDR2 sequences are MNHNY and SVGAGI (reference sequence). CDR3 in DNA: TGTGCCAGCAGACCTAGTCAGACCTACGAGCAGTACTTC. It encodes CASRPSQTYEQYF.

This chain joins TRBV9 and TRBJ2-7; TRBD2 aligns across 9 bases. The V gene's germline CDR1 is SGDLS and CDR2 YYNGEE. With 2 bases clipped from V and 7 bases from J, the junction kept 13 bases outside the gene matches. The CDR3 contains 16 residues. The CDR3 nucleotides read TGTGCCAGCAGCGTCGGTCCAGCGGGAGGCGCGGGGGAGCAGTACTTC. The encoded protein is CASSVGPAGGAGEQYF.

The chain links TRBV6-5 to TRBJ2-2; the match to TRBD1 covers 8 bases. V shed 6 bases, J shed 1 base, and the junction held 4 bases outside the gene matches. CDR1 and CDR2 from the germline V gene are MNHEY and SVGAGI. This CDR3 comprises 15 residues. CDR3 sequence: CASRTGTGNTGELFF. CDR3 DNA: TGTGCCAGCAGGACCGGGACAGGGAACACCGGGGAGCTGTTTTTT.

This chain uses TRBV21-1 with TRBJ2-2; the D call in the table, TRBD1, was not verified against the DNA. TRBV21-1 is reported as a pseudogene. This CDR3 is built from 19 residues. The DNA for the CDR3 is TGTGCCAGCAGCAAGCGGGACAGGGTGGAGATGACGAACACCGGGGAGCTGTTTTTT. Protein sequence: CASSKRDRVEMTNTGELFF.

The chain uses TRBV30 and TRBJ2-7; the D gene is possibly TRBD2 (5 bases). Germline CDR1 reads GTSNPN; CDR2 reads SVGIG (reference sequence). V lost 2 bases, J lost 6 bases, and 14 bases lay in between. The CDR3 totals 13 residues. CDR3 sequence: CAWSKVTSGEQYF. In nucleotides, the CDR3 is TGTGCCTGGAGTAAGGTCACCAGCGGCGAGCAGTACTTC.

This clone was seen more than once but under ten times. As DNA, the CDR3 is TGTGCCAGCAGCCCCGCGTCTAGAATAAGTGAGCAGTTCTTC. Amino acids: CASSPASRISEQFF. V gene TRBV5-4 combines with J gene TRBJ2-1, with D unclear. The CDR3 covers 14 residues. The V end was cut by 4 bases, the J end by 9 bases, with 17 bases between. Germline CDR1 is SGHNT and CDR2 is YYREEE (reference sequence). The full variable domain, completed using reference TRBV5-4 and TRBJ2-1, is ETGVTQSPTHLIKTRGQQVTLRCSSQSGHNTVSWYQQALGQGPQFIFQYYREEENGRGNFPPRFSGLQFPNYSSELNVNALELDDSALYLCASSPASRISEQFFGPGTRLTVL.

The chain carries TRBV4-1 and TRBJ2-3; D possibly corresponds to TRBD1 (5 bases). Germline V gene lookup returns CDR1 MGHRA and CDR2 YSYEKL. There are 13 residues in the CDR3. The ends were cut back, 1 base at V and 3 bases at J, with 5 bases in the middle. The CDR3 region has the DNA TGCGCCAGCAGCCAAGCAGGGACAGATACGCAGTATTTT. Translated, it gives CASSQAGTDTQYF.

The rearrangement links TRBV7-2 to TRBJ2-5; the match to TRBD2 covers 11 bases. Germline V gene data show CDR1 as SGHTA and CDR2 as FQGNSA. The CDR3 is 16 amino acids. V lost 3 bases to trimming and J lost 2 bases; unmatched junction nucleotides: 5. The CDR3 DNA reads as TGTGCCAGCAGCTTCGGGACTAGCGGTAGTCAAGAGACCCAGTACTTC. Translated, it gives CASSFGTSGSQETQYF.

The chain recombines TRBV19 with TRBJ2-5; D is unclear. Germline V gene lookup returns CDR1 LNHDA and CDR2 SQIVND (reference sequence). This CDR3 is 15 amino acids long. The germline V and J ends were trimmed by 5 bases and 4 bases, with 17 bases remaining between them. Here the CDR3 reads CASSPRVGQAETQYF. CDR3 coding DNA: TGTGCCAGTAGTCCCCGTGTGGGCCAAGCAGAGACCCAGTACTTC.